A single sample gave rise to the 6 T cell receptor beta chains below, sequenced in a study of tumor-infiltrating lymphocytes in primary liver carcinoma. RNA and DNA were co-extracted from about 20-30 mg of unsorted bulk tissue. Constant-region priming of around 500 ng total RNA yielded TCR beta cDNA. ARM-PCR was slightly modified, and three nested multiplex PCR rounds with it gave rise to the TCR beta libraries. In the first two PCR rounds, TRBV1-TRBV30 forward primers were paired with a C-beta reverse primer, and each round lasted approximately 9 cycles. TCRdb re-analysed the multiplex PCR reads in MiXCR, keeping a single row per CDR3 protein. In the table there are fewer than 85,000 distinct CDR3 sequences, 69% of which are singletons. Sequenced: tumor-adjacent normal liver tissue. Receptors were obtained from a man aged 35 to 55 with primary liver carcinoma and hepatitis B virus infection.

In regard to this clonotype: At one end the junction does not follow the germline gene, possibly because of a read error. The V gene is TRBV4-1, the J gene TRBJ2-7; D not certain. The germline V gene has CDR1 MGHRA and CDR2 YSYEKL. This CDR3 is 14 amino acids long. Here the CDR3 reads CANSQDLGYHEQYF. Here the CDR3 DNA reads TGCGCCAACAGCCAAGACTTAGGATACCACGAACAGTACTTC.

Concerning this clonotype: A clone one base away is much larger, so this may be a read error. The V gene is TRBV6-6, the J gene TRBJ2-3; D gene unclear. Germline-derived CDR1 and CDR2 are MNHNY and SVGAGI (reference sequence). The CDR3 is made up of 12 amino acids. Trimming shortened V by 6 bases and J by 6 bases, and 10 bases separated the two germline ends. CDR3 bases: TGTGCCAGCAGGCCAATTCGGGATACGCAGTATTTT. Amino acids: CASRPIRDTQYF.

The CDR3 DNA reads as TGTGCCAGTACCTCAATGAGGGGTCCCACCTACGAGCAGTACTTC. It specifies CASTSMRGPTYEQYF. This chain links TRBV12-3 or TRBV12-4 with TRBJ2-7, with D perhaps being TRBD1 or TRBD2 (5 bases each). Trimming shortened V by 9 bases and J by 2 bases, and 20 bases separated the two germline ends. The CDR3 length is 15 residues.

Regarding this clonotype: A junction boundary mismatches the germline segment, possibly from a read error. The rearrangement joins TRBV11-1 to TRBJ2-7; D may be TRBD2 (6 bases). Looked up from germline, CDR1 is SGHAT and CDR2 is FQDESV (reference sequence). This CDR3 is built from 16 residues. CDR3 in amino acids: CASSLTAGGSTDEQYF. The CDR3 nucleotides are TGTGCCAGCAGCTTAACAGCCGGGGGATCAACGGACGAGCAGTACTTT.

The V gene is TRBV7-8, the J gene TRBJ2-1, with 9 bases aligning to TRBD2. Germline CDR1 and CDR2: SGHVS and FQNEAQ. This CDR3 is built from 17 residues. Germline trimming cut 9 bases from V and 6 bases from J; bases unmatched to any gene: 18. The CDR3 is CASSLLGSSGRTNEQFF. DNA of the CDR3: TGTGCCAGTAGCCTGTTAGGGAGTAGCGGGAGAACCAATGAGCAGTTCTTC.

A word on this clonotype: A much larger clone lies a single base off, so this may be a read error. The gene calls are TRBV21-1 and TRBJ1-4. TRBV21-1 is deemed a pseudogene. This CDR3 comprises 15 residues. The DNA for the CDR3 is TGTGCCAGCAGCAAAGAGGACGGAACTAATGAAAAAGTGTTTTTT. It encodes CASSKEDGTNEKVFF.